A single sample gave rise to the 16 T cell receptor beta chains below, sequenced in a study of blood T cell repertoires in COVID-19. TCRdb's table, derived via immunoSEQ multiplex PCR, lists solely in-frame clones and lacks some. The table has about 340,000 clones, more than 90% seen once. Sequencing used PBMCs or T cells enriched from blood (not recorded which). The receptors were sampled from a woman aged 25 to 39 who had recovered from COVID-19.

The CDR3 DNA sequence: TGTGCCAGCAGAGTCGGGGGGGCCGACACCGGGGAGCTGTTTTTT. This encodes CASRVGGADTGELFF. The chain employs TRBV28 and TRBJ2-2; TRBD2 matches 8 bases. This CDR3 contains 15 residues. Per the germline V gene, CDR1 is MDHEN and CDR2 is SYDVKM. Trimming at V came to 6 bases and at J to 3 bases, leaving 6 bases not matched to a gene.

The rearrangement joins TRBV10-3 to TRBJ1-1; D is undetermined. This CDR3 spans 12 amino acids. Germline CDR1 ENHRY, CDR2 SYGVKD. V was clipped by 5 bases and J by 1 base, with 5 bases between them. CDR3 sequence (DNA): TGTGCCATCAGTCCCTGGAACACTGAAGCTTTCTTT. Encoded protein: CAISPWNTEAFF.

This chain uses TRBV5-1 with TRBJ1-1; 8 bases are a match to TRBD1. The CDR3 consists of 14 residues. The V and J ends lost 4 bases and 4 bases, in that order; junction bases with no gene match: 6. Germline V gene lookup returns CDR1 SGHRS and CDR2 YFSETQ. The DNA of the CDR3 is TGCGCCAGCAGCGAGGGACAGGCGGCCACTGAAGCTTTCTTT. This codes for CASSEGQAATEAFF.

The V gene is TRBV18, the J gene TRBJ1-6, with a possible D match to TRBD1 (6 bases). The CDR3 totals 15 residues. CDR1 is KGHSH and CDR2 is LQKENI in the germline V gene. V lost 2 bases and J lost 6, with 11 bases in between. The CDR3 sequence: CASSPSRGGNSPLHF. The CDR3 DNA follows: TGTGCCAGCTCACCAAGCAGGGGTGGTAATTCACCCCTCCACTTT.

J is TRBJ1-3 and V is TRBV7-6; D is ambiguous. V was pared by 6 bases and J by 0 bases, with 9 bases between. In germline, CDR1 is SGHVS, CDR2 FNYEAQ. The CDR3 sequence is 14 residues long. The CDR3 is CASSVQLSGNTIYF. CDR3 nucleotides: TGTGCCAGCAGTGTCCAACTCTCTGGAAACACCATATATTTT. The entire variable domain, with the rest obtained from reference TRBV7-6 and TRBJ1-3, is as follows: GAGVSQSPRYKVTKRGQDVALRCDPISGHVSLYWYRQALGQGPEFLTYFNYEAQQDKSGLPNDRFSAERPEGSISTLTIQRTEQRDSAMYRCASSVQLSGNTIYFGEGSWLTVV.

V gene TRBV2 combines with J gene TRBJ1-1; no firm D call. This CDR3 is 13 amino acids long. Germline lookup yields CDR1 SNHLY and CDR2 FYNNEI. The V gene lost 7 bases and the J gene lost 2 bases, with 11 bases spanning the gap. Here the CDR3 reads CASTGEANTEAFF. CDR3 nucleotide sequence: TGTGCCAGCACTGGGGAGGCAAACACTGAAGCTTTCTTT.

The chain employs TRBV5-1 and TRBJ2-7, with 9 bases lining up with TRBD1. Germline CDR1 and CDR2: SGHRS and YFSETQ. This CDR3 has 14 amino acids. With V trimmed by 5 bases and J by 4 bases, 7 bases remained unmatched. The CDR3 region is CASRSGTGSYEQYF. CDR3 bases: TGCGCCAGCAGATCCGGGACAGGGAGTTACGAGCAGTACTTC.

The gene calls are TRBV28 and TRBJ2-2, with TRBD1 identical over 7 bases. Germline V CDR1 and CDR2: MDHEN, SYDVKM. The V and J ends lost 6 bases and 2 bases, in that order; junction bases with no gene match: 6. CDR3 length: 15 residues. In DNA form, the CDR3 reads TGTGCCAGCAGGGTGGGACAGAGTAACACCGGGGAGCTGTTTTTT. This sequence encodes CASRVGQSNTGELFF.

The chain links TRBV2 to TRBJ2-1, with TRBD2 identical over 12 bases. The CDR3 spans 15 residues. The germline V gene has CDR1 SNHLY and CDR2 FYNNEI. Losses at the gene ends were 5 bases for V and 8 bases for J; bases not matched to a gene: 7. The DNA of the CDR3 is TGTGCCAGCAGTCTCCTAGCGGGAGGGCCCGATGAGCAGTTCTTC. It codes for CASSLLAGGPDEQFF.

The chain joins TRBV9 to TRBJ1-2; 12 bases map to TRBD1. The CDR3 is 16 amino acids. Germline assignment: CDR1 SGDLS and CDR2 YYNGEE. Trimming at V came to 3 bases and at J to 4 bases, leaving 7 bases not matched to a gene. The CDR3 bases are TGTGCCAGCAGCGCTACCGGGACAGGGGGCACCTATGGCTACACCTTC. It codes for CASSATGTGGTYGYTF.

The genes are TRBV18 and TRBJ2-7; D call uncertain. Deletions cut 4 bases from V and 2 bases from J, with 9 bases between. Per the germline V gene, CDR1 is KGHSH and CDR2 is LQKENI. The CDR3 runs to 13 residues. The CDR3 spells CASSRDKAYEQYF. For the CDR3, the DNA is TGTGCCAGCTCACGTGACAAAGCCTACGAGCAGTACTTC.

The chain uses TRBV6-5 and TRBJ2-1, with 11 positions matching TRBD2. J lost 5 bases, V lost 7 bases, and 7 bases had no gene match. The germline V gene has CDR1 MNHEY and CDR2 SVGAGI. This CDR3 is 15 amino acids long. Written as DNA, the CDR3 is TGTGCCAGCACCGGGGGGACTAGCGGAAACAATGAGCAGTTCTTC. Amino acid sequence: CASTGGTSGNNEQFF.

J is TRBJ1-6 and V is TRBV3-1 (or the pseudogene TRBV3-2); 7 positions agree with TRBD1. From germline, CDR1 is LGHDT and CDR2 YNNKEL (reference sequence). The CDR3 contains 12 residues. V shed 3 bases, J shed 12 bases, and the junction held 2 bases outside the gene matches. For the CDR3, the DNA is TGTGCCAGCAGCCAGGGGGACAGACCCCTCCACTTT. This translates into CASSQGDRPLHF.

The rearrangement joins TRBV11-3 to TRBJ2-7; 11 bases are shared with TRBD1. The CDR3 is 13 residues long. The germline V gene encodes CDR1 SGHNT and CDR2 YENEEA. The junction had 7 bases not matched to a gene; V was cut back by 8 bases and J by 7 bases. The CDR3 DNA reads TGTGCCAGCGGCCGGGACAGGGGGTATGAGCAGTACTTC. Translated, it gives CASGRDRGYEQYF.

The V gene is TRBV14, the J gene TRBJ1-2; a weak D match, TRBD1 (5 bases). V was shortened by 0 bases and J by 6 bases, with 14 bases between the two germline ends. Germline V CDR1 and CDR2: SGHDN, FVKESK. CDR3 length: 15 residues. The chain's CDR3 is CASSQEAGWVDGYTF. DNA for the CDR3: TGTGCCAGCAGCCAAGAGGCAGGGTGGGTCGATGGCTACACCTTC.

The chain employs TRBV5-5 and TRBJ2-1; D not certain. The CDR3 spans 15 residues. The V gene's germline CDR1 is SGHKS and CDR2 YYEKEE (reference sequence). Trimming took off 4 bases at V and 0 bases at J, with 11 bases between the two ends. CDR3 bases: TGTGCCAGCAGCACGACGGGTCGCTCCTACAATGAGCAGTTCTTC. Protein product: CASSTTGRSYNEQFF.